This T cell receptor beta chain was recovered during a study of cytotoxic CD8 clonotypes in ibrutinib-treated CLL (TCRdb year 2021). In the study overall: The cohort had 11 relapsed/refractory and approximately 15 treatment-naive patients; approximately 17 were IGHV unmutated. Of the roughly 86 participants in the trial, approximately 25 had longitudinal samples available. Response samples were taken after a median of about a year on treatment, ranging from about 6 to 36 months. Partial responses were observed in around 25 patients and complete responses in 2; after a median follow-up of around 68 months, remission was maintained in approximately 15 patients and progression was observed in 12. On average, each sample had hundreds of thousands of productive templates and approximately 100,000 productive rearrangements. Patients were still on ibrutinib when every remission and progressive disease sample was collected. Cryopreserved peripheral blood mononuclear cells were obtained prior to treatment, at the time of response, and at either disease progression or sustained remission. Points the paper makes about the study in general: Public clonotypes were rare and either shrank or stayed stable during treatment, and the rise in clonality at ibrutinib response reflected expansion of private clonotypes. At baseline, clonality was higher than in age-matched healthy donors and showed a strong correlation with circulating CD8+ T-cell counts. Sustained-remission and progressing patients did not have matched sampling times, and lymph node repertoires were not examined. Clonality rose at ibrutinib response, remained stable during sustained remission, and dropped back toward baseline at progression.

The time point label for this specimen denotes: roughly 2 years on ibrutinib. For TCR beta library preparation, 1.5 to 2 micrograms of genomic DNA was extracted from cryopreserved PBMCs. Longitudinal blood samples from CLL patients on ibrutinib monotherapy were analyzed using high-throughput TCR beta sequencing. The patients took part in an open-label, single-center phase 2 trial of ibrutinib monotherapy. Each clonotype received, on average, 10x coverage in deep resolution sequencing performed on a MiSeq, where the target depth lay between 1 in 1 million and 1 in 200,000 T cells. The immunoSEQ hsTCRB Kit was used to generate the TCR beta libraries. The source study handled its data this way. ImmunoSEQ Data Assistant and ImmunoSEQ Analyzer were used for data analysis, and V, D and J genes were assigned according to IMGT definitions. Clonality, which ranges from 0 to 1, was calculated as one minus the normalized Shannon entropy of productive rearrangement frequencies. Public clonotype analysis was restricted to overrepresented clonotypes comprising at least 0.05% of each patient's repertoire. Some 13 age-matched healthy donor repertoires from immuneACCESS served as clonality controls. As stored in TCRdb, this immuneACCESS dataset retains in-frame rearrangements with V and J assigned. A fraction of the clones does not appear; measured against another copy, unresolved V genes explain less than half of the discrepancy, and the remainder lacks a known reason. V and J calls and clone size come straight from that table; D and trimming were deduced from the DNA. The sample records about 250,000 clones, 60% to 75% of which are singletons. The ten largest account for over 15% of the sample.

Comment on this clone: What antigen it recognizes has not been identified. Nothing much larger sits one base from this clone, and base qualities are not available.

From a lookup of the germline V gene, CDR1 and CDR2 are MNHEY and SVGAGI. The CDR3 runs 14 amino acids, cysteine and phenylalanine included. Only the CDR3 part of the read is kept: 42 bases, read in frame from the first base. V and J lose 4 bases and 2 bases, and a span of 12 bases separates them. The receptor was isolated from a human donor with chronic lymphocytic leukemia. The sequencing here drew on PBMCs, taken after 24 months of ibrutinib treatment. The chain is encoded by TRBV6-5 joined to TRBJ2-7, with the D call tentatively TRBD1 or TRBD2, each fitting 5 bases. The CDR3 reads as follows: CASSWDRGPYEQYF. The nucleotides are TGTGCCAGCAGTTGGGACCGCGGGCCCTACGAGCAGTACTTC.